A single sample is the source of the 22 T cell receptor beta chains below, sequenced in a study of T cell responses to AZD1222 COVID-19 vaccine. Sequencing used immunoSEQ multiplex PCR; TCRdb keeps in-frame clones, though not all of them. This sample has 170,000 or so clones, with approximately 95% found just once. Sample: peripheral blood, taken 28 days after the second dose of the MenACWY control vaccine. These receptors were collected from an adult who received the MenACWY meningococcal vaccine as a control.

This clone was recorded only once. The chain joins TRBV18 to TRBJ2-3; 9 bases align to TRBD2. Germline-derived CDR1 and CDR2 are KGHSH and LQKENI. The CDR3 is made up of 16 amino acids. V gave up 1 base and J gave up 0 bases; unmatched junction bases: 2. The CDR3 spells CASSPLAGASTDTQYF. The CDR3 DNA follows: TGTGCCAGCTCACCACTAGCGGGGGCTAGCACAGATACGCAGTATTTT. The full variable domain, rest sourced from reference TRBV18 and TRBJ2-3, is NAGVMQNPRHLVRRRGQEARLRCSPMKGHSHVYWYRQLPEEGLKFMVYLQKENIIDESGMPKERFSAEFPKEGPSILRIQQVVRGDSAAYFCASSPLAGASTDTQYFGPGTRLTVL.

The V and J genes are TRBV20-1 and TRBJ1-1, with TRBD1 as a possible D gene (5 bases). Per germline, CDR1 DFQATT and CDR2 SNEGSKA (reference sequence). The CDR3 has 13 amino acids. Trimming shortened V by 3 bases and J by 3 bases, and 11 bases separated the two germline ends. CDR3 in amino acids: CSASGTLDTEAFF. CDR3 nucleotide sequence: TGCAGTGCTAGTGGGACTTTGGACACTGAAGCTTTCTTT.

The chain is built from TRBV25-1 and TRBJ1-1; D uncertain. V was pared by 3 bases and J by 5 bases, with 10 bases between. Germline V gene lookup returns CDR1 MGHDK and CDR2 SYGVNS. The CDR3 runs 13 residues. The CDR3 nucleotides are TGTGCCAGCAGTGACCAGGCGCGGACTGAAGCTTTCTTT. Translation: CASSDQARTEAFF.

The J gene is TRBJ1-4, the V gene TRBV7-2, with D unclear. This CDR3 is 14 amino acids long. Germline CDR1 and CDR2: SGHTA and FQGNSA. The V end was cut by 5 bases, the J end by 5 bases, with 12 bases between. CDR3 sequence: CASSPGWLNEKLFF. In DNA, the CDR3 is TGTGCCAGCAGCCCCGGATGGTTAAATGAAAAACTGTTTTTT.

This rearrangement joins TRBV19 to TRBJ1-2; no reliable D call. Trimming removed 7 bases at V and 3 bases at J, with 21 bases between. The CDR3 spans 16 residues. Germline loops: CDR1 LNHDA, CDR2 SQIVND (reference sequence). This CDR3 is CASTPTAGRQDYGYTF. CDR3 DNA: TGTGCCAGTACTCCTACCGCGGGGAGGCAGGACTATGGCTACACCTTC.

This chain uses TRBV5-1 with TRBJ1-4; 9 bases match TRBD1. V lost 0 bases to trimming and J lost 3 bases; unmatched junction nucleotides: 6. The CDR3 totals 17 residues. Germline CDR1 reads SGHRS; CDR2 reads YFSETQ. CDR3 coding DNA: TGCGCCAGCAGCTTGGTGGGACAGGGAATTCCTAATGAAAAACTGTTTTTT. Protein product: CASSLVGQGIPNEKLFF.

This clone was counted a single time. The chain couples TRBV18 to TRBJ1-1, with D possibly TRBD1 on 5 matching bases. The CDR3 has 15 residues. Germline-derived CDR1 and CDR2 are KGHSH and LQKENI. V dropped 3 bases and J dropped 1 base, with 12 bases sitting between them. The CDR3 coding sequence is TGTGCCAGCTCACCGAAACAGGCAGGGAACACTGAAGCTTTCTTT. This gives the protein CASSPKQAGNTEAFF.

The V and J genes are TRBV27 and TRBJ1-5, with D perhaps TRBD1 (6 bases). V lost 2 bases and J lost 2, with 10 bases in between. The CDR3 totals 15 residues. Germline CDR1 MNHEY, CDR2 SMNVEV (reference sequence). The CDR3 here is CASSLAGGGNQPQHF. As DNA, the CDR3 is TGTGCCAGCAGTTTAGCCGGGGGCGGCAATCAGCCCCAGCATTTT.

The rearrangement joins TRBV6-8 to TRBJ2-7; 10 nucleotides match TRBD1. V lost 5 bases and J lost 5; bases outside the gene matches: 12. The CDR3 is 16 residues long. CDR1 is MNHGY, CDR2 SAAAGT, per germline. CDR3 sequence (DNA): TGTGCCAGCAGTCCACAGGACAGGGGGAAGAGCGACGAGCAGTACTTC. It yields the protein CASSPQDRGKSDEQYF.

The chain links TRBV19 to TRBJ1-1; no clear D gene. From germline, CDR1 is LNHDA and CDR2 SQIVND (reference sequence). CDR3 size: 12 residues. Deletions cut 1 base from V and 4 bases from J, with 4 bases between. The CDR3 spells CASSIGSTEAFF. In DNA, the CDR3 is TGTGCCAGTAGTATAGGCAGCACTGAAGCTTTCTTT. The full variable domain, its missing parts supplied by reference TRBV19 and TRBJ1-1, is DGGITQSPKYLFRKEGQNVTLSCEQNLNHDAMYWYRQDPGQGLRLIYYSQIVNDFQKGDIAEGYSVSREKKESFPLTVTSAQKNPTAFYLCASSIGSTEAFFGQGTRLTVV.

The chain joins TRBV3-1 (or the pseudogene TRBV3-2) to TRBJ1-2; unclear D gene. There are 16 residues in the CDR3. Germline lookup yields CDR1 LGHDT and CDR2 YNNKEL (reference sequence). Trimming shortened V by 0 bases and J by 3 bases, and 14 bases separated the two germline ends. CDR3 protein: CASSQDASGEYYGYTF. DNA of the CDR3: TGTGCCAGCAGCCAAGATGCCTCGGGAGAGTACTATGGCTACACCTTC.

This clone was seen only a few times. The rearrangement uses TRBV28 and TRBJ1-1, with no clear D. Between the trimmed V and J ends, which lost 1 base and 7 bases, there was a span of 7 bases. The CDR3 consists of 12 residues. The germline V gene encodes CDR1 MDHEN and CDR2 SYDVKM. CDR3 amino acids: CASSLSRIEAFF. CDR3 bases: TGTGCCAGCAGTTTATCAAGGATTGAAGCTTTCTTT.

The J gene is TRBJ1-6, the V gene TRBV27; D is possibly TRBD1 (6 bases). The length of the CDR3 is 13 residues. The V gene lost 6 bases and the J gene lost 8 bases, with 11 bases spanning the gap. Germline values: CDR1 MNHEY, CDR2 SMNVEV (reference sequence). The CDR3 sequence: CASRADRYSPLHF. Written as DNA, the CDR3 is TGTGCCAGCAGAGCTGACAGGTATTCACCCCTCCACTTT.

The chain links TRBV12-5 to TRBJ1-2; the match to TRBD1 covers 9 bases. Germline lookup yields CDR1 LGHNT and CDR2 FRNRAP. The V segment lost 1 base and the J segment 7 bases; nucleotides outside the gene matches: 4. The CDR3 is 14 residues long. The CDR3 here is CASGLAGTGIGYTF. In nucleotides, the CDR3 is TGTGCTAGTGGTTTGGCCGGGACAGGGATTGGCTACACCTTC. Supplemented by reference TRBV12-5 and TRBJ1-2, the full variable domain reads DARVTQTPRHKVTEMGQEVTMRCQPILGHNTVFWYRQTMMQGLELLAYFRNRAPLDDSGMPKDRFSAEMPDATLATLKIQPSEPRDSAVYFCASGLAGTGIGYTFGSGTRLTVV.

This sequence joins TRBV24-1 and TRBJ2-3; D possibly matches TRBD1 or TRBD2 (5 bases each). There are 14 residues in the CDR3. The germline V and J ends were trimmed by 7 bases and 4 bases, with 14 bases remaining between them. Germline CDR1 KGHDR, CDR2 SFDVKD. The CDR3 region is CATRGPVGPDTQYF. The CDR3 nucleotides read TGTGCCACCAGGGGACCGGTAGGGCCAGATACGCAGTATTTT.

This chain uses TRBV3-1 (or the pseudogene TRBV3-2) with TRBJ1-1; tentative D call: TRBD1 (6 bases). The CDR3 has 14 amino acids. The ends were cut back, 1 base at V and 11 bases at J, with 17 bases in the middle. In germline, CDR1 is LGHDT, CDR2 YNNKEL (reference sequence). The CDR3, as DNA: TGTGCCAGCAGCCAAGCAGCAAGGGGGGTCGGGGCTTTCTTT. Translating gives CASSQAARGVGAFF.

DNA of the CDR3: TGTGCCAGCACTGGACACCGGCTTACTGGAAACACCATATATTTT. Protein product: CASTGHRLTGNTIYF. The chain has TRBV25-1 and TRBJ1-3; tentatively, D is TRBD1 (5 bases). Deletions cut 7 bases from V and 2 bases from J, with 15 bases between. Germline V gives CDR1 MGHDK, CDR2 SYGVNS. This CDR3 has 15 amino acids.

This sequence joins TRBV19 and TRBJ2-1; D is unresolved. The CDR3 is made up of 14 amino acids. Germline-derived CDR1 and CDR2 are LNHDA and SQIVND (reference sequence). Between the trimmed V and J ends, which lost 4 bases and 3 bases, there was a span of 10 bases. The CDR3 coding sequence is TGTGCCAGTAGTACCACGCTTCTCTACAATGAGCAGTTCTTC. This encodes CASSTTLLYNEQFF.

This rearrangement joins TRBV4-3 to TRBJ1-6; TRBD1 agrees at 7 bases. The CDR3 extends over 15 amino acids. The junction had 9 bases not matched to a gene; V was cut back by 8 bases and J by 5 bases. Germline loops: CDR1 LGHNA, CDR2 YSLEER. Written as DNA, the CDR3 is TGCGCCAGCGGAAGACAGGGTCGAAATAATTCACCCCTCCACTTT. It is translated as CASGRQGRNNSPLHF.

This chain connects TRBV14 to TRBJ1-4; 8 bases align to TRBD1. After removal of 4 bases from V and 4 bases from J, the junction contained 5 bases not matched to a gene. CDR3 length equals 15 residues. Germline CDR1 is SGHDN and CDR2 is FVKESK. The CDR3 loop is CASSPRTGNNEKLFF. For the CDR3, the DNA is TGTGCCAGCAGCCCGCGGACAGGGAATAATGAAAAACTGTTTTTT.

The chain couples TRBV2 to TRBJ1-1; no definite D call. Germline V gives CDR1 SNHLY, CDR2 FYNNEI. The CDR3 consists of 13 residues. V was cut by 5 bases and J by 1 base, with 8 bases left in between. CDR3 region: CASSWESNTEAFF. For the CDR3, the DNA is TGTGCCAGCAGTTGGGAGTCGAACACTGAAGCTTTCTTT.

V and J are TRBV19 and TRBJ1-1; 9 positions match TRBD1. The V segment lost 6 bases and the J segment 1 base; nucleotides outside the gene matches: 3. Germline loops: CDR1 LNHDA, CDR2 SQIVND (reference sequence). CDR3 length equals 14 residues. CDR3 nucleotides: TGTGCCAGTAGAATGGACAGGGGGAACACTGAAGCTTTCTTT. Its translation: CASRMDRGNTEAFF.